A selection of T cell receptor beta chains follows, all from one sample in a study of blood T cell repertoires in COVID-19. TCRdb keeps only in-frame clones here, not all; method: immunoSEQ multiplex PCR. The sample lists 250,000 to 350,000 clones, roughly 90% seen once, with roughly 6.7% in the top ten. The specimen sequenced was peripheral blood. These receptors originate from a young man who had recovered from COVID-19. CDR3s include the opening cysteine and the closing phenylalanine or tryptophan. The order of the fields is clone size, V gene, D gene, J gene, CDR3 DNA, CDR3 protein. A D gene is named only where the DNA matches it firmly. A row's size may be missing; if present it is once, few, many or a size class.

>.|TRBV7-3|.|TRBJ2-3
TGTGCCAGCAGCCCCTCTAGAGTTAACACAGATACGCAGTATTTT
CASSPSRVNTDTQYF
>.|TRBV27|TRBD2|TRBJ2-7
TGTGCCAGCAGTCCTCTAGCGGGTAGCTCCTACGAGCAGTACTTC
CASSPLAGSSYEQYF
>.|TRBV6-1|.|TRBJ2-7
TGTGCCAGCAGTGAGTACGGGGGCTACGAGCAGTACTTC
CASSEYGGYEQYF
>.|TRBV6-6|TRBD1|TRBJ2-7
TGTGCCAGCATGATGACCGGGACAGATTACGAGCAGTACTTC
CASMMTGTDYEQYF
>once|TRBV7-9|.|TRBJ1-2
TGTGCCAGCAGCTTCGGGGGGAGAAACTATGGCTACACCTTC
CASSFGGRNYGYTF
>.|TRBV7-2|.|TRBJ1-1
TGTGCCAGCAGGGCGAGGTGGAACACTGAAGCTTTCTTT
CASRARWNTEAFF
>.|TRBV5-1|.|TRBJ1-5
TGCGCCAGCAGCTCGAATAAACGGGTCGACCAGATGAGCAATCAGCCCCAGCATTTT
CASSSNKRVDQMSNQPQHF
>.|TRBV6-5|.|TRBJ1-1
TGTGCCAGCAGTTACGGCGGGGCGTTGGCAGCTTTCTTT
CASSYGGALAAFF
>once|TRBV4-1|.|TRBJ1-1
TGCGCCAGCAGCCCCAGTGGGGCCTTCATGAACACTGAAGCTTTCTTT
CASSPSGAFMNTEAFF
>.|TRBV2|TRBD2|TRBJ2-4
TGTGCCAGCAGTGAGGAACTAGCGGCCTCCCTAAGGATTAGAAGCAAAAACATTCAGTACTTC
CASSEELAASLRIRSKNIQYF
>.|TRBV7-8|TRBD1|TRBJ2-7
TGTGCCAGCAGCTTAGCTCCAGGGGGCCCCTACGAGCAGTACTTC
CASSLAPGGPYEQYF
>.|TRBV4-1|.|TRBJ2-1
TGCGCCAGCAGCCAAGTTAACCTAGCCGTCTACAATGAGCAGTTCTTC
CASSQVNLAVYNEQFF
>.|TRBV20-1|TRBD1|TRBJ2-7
TGCAGTGCTAGTTACCGGGACAGGGGTACTCAATACGAGCAGTACTTC
CSASYRDRGTQYEQYF
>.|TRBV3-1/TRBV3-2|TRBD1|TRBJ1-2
TGTGCCAGCAACCACAGGGGTTCTTCTAACTATGGCTACACCTTC
CASNHRGSSNYGYTF
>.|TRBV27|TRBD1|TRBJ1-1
TGTGCCAGCAGGCGACACCTCCTCGACAGGGGCACTGAAGCTTTCTTT
CASRRHLLDRGTEAFF